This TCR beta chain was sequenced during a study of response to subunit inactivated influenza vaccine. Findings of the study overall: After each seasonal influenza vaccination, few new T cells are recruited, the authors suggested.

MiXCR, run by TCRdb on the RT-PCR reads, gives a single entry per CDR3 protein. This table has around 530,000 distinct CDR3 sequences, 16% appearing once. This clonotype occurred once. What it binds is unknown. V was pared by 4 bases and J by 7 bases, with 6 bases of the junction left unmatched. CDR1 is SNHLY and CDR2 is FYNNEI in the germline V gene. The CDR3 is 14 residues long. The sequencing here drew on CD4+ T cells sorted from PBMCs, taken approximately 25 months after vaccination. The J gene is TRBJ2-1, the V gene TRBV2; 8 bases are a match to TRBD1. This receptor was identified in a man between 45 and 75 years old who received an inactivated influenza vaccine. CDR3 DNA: TGTGCCAGCAGTGTCAGGGGGCTTTTGAATGAGCAGTTCTTC. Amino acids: CASSVRGLLNEQFF.